This T cell receptor (beta chain) is from a study of OX40 agonist ivuxolimab in advanced cancers. Study at large: As their treatment, patients were administered ivuxolimab, an agonistic anti-OX40 (CD134) antibody. Participants averaged around 60 years of age (range about 23 to 79) and were around 80% male.

General study findings and limits: Partial responders at 0.1-3.0 mg/kg had among the lowest clonal expansion.

This clone appeared a single time. Its antigen is currently unknown. CDR3 length equals 14 residues. Looked up from germline, CDR1 is SGHTA and CDR2 is FQGNSA. The V end lost 0 bases, the J end lost 6 bases, and 12 bases lay between the germline ends. Produced via immunoSEQ multiplex PCR; TCRdb's table is partial and in-frame only. This sample has fewer than 90,000 clones; 91% occur once, and the top ten carry about 2.5%. The TCR was taken from an adult with an advanced solid tumor such as melanoma, head and neck, liver or kidney cancer. The rearrangement links TRBV7-2 to TRBJ2-7, with D perhaps matching TRBD2 (7 bases). Sequences were derived from CD4+ or CD8+ T cells sorted from blood, sampled in a trial of the OX40 agonist ivuxolimab. The CDR3 DNA reads as TGTGCCAGCAGCTTAGCGGGGGGGGCAGGCGAGCAGTACTTC. Its translation is CASSLAGGAGEQYF. Full variable domain (missing parts from reference TRBV7-2 and TRBJ2-7): GAGVSQSPSNKVTEKGKDVELRCDPISGHTALYWYRQSLGQGLEFLIYFQGNSAPDKSGLPSDRFSAERTGGSVSTLTIQRTQQEDSAVYLCASSLAGGAGEQYFGPGTRLTVT.